This T cell receptor beta chain was retrieved from a study of patients and donors after allogeneic stem cell transplantation. TCRdb ran MiXCR on the RT-PCR reads and lists one entry per CDR3 protein. This repertoire shows over 400,000 distinct CDR3 sequences, 16% found once; its top ten account for less than 8.5%. This clonotype has just a few counts. The length of the CDR3 is 13 residues. Germline loops: CDR1 SGHAT, CDR2 FQNNGV. Trimming took off 3 bases at V and 5 bases at J, with 10 bases between the two ends. The TCR comes from a human donor who was either an allogeneic HSCT recipient or a stem cell or donor lymphocyte infusion donor (not recorded which). It is not recorded whose cells these are; they may come from a transplant donor. Sequenced input: blood, either unsorted or a sorted T cell fraction (not recorded which). The rearrangement links TRBV11-2 to TRBJ1-1; possibly TRBD1 for D (5 bases). CDR3 nucleotides: TGTGCCAGCAGCTTCCATCAGGGTACTGAAGCTTTCTTT. Protein product: CASSFHQGTEAFF.